The T cell receptor (beta chain) described here comes from a study of technical replicates of blood from a handful of donors (dated by TCRdb to about 2017). Preparation of the library involved the immunoSEQ multiplex PCR assay. In its TCRdb copy, this immuneACCESS table keeps in-frame sequences only and misses some clones. Where compared with another copy, unresolved V genes explain less than half of these, and the others have no known cause. The table for this sample lists almost 70,000 clones; 88% of them were counted only once. The top ten hold roughly 4.5% of the sample. This clone was counted once. What antigen it recognizes has not been identified. Base qualities are missing; no much larger clone stands one base away. CDR1 SEHNR and CDR2 FQNEAQ are derived from the germline V gene (reference sequence). For this chain, trimming is 4 bases at the V end and 0 bases at the J end, and the number of junction bases without a gene match is 3. There are 15 amino acids in the CDR3, from cysteine to phenylalanine inclusive. Left in the record is the CDR3 DNA by itself, 45 bases read in frame from the first base.

The TCR comes from a human donor in good health. Some clones in this sample may be carry-over from other donors' samples. The rearrangement joined TRBV7-9 to TRBJ1-5; TRBD1 lines up with 7 middle nucleotides. The specimen was PBMCs. DNA sequence: TGTGCCAGCAGCTCCGACAGGGATAGCAATCAGCCCCAGCATTTT. Translated, it reads CASSSDRDSNQPQHF.